The rows below give T cell receptor beta chains drawn from one sample of a study. TCRdb passed the RT-PCR reads through MiXCR, listing each CDR3 protein once. Of about 700,000 distinct CDR3 sequences listed, 13% to 15% were seen once; the top ten hold 3.6%. The specimen was memory CD4+ T cells from blood. Every receptor here comes from a female donor in good health, serving as a healthy control. Both conserved end residues are part of each CDR3. Each record gives: CDR3 DNA, CDR3 protein, CDR3 length, D gene, J gene, V gene, clone size. A D gene is named only where the DNA matches it firmly. Expanded clones are given a class, and other clones once, few, many or no size at all.

TGTGCCAGCAGCCCGACAGGGGACACTGAAGCTTTCTTT CASSPTGDTEAFF 13 TRBD1 TRBJ1-1 TRBV7-3 many
TGTGCCAGCAGTGAAGCAGGGACGCCCGAAGCTTTCTTT CASSEAGTPEAFF 13 NA TRBJ1-1 TRBV6-1 NA
TGCAGTGCTAGAAATGCGGAAAACACCGGGGAGCTGTTTTTT CSARNAENTGELFF 14 NA TRBJ2-2 TRBV20-1 NA
TGCGCCAGCAGTGGGGTCTACCGAAGGCACAATGAGCAGTTCTTC CASSGVYRRHNEQFF 15 NA TRBJ2-1 TRBV10-2 NA
TGTGCCAGCAGTGACTGGGGGAGCGATCAGCCCCAGCATTTT CASSDWGSDQPQHF 14 NA TRBJ1-5 TRBV25-1 NA
TGCGCCAGCCTACTAGCGGGAGAGGTCACAGATACGCAGTATTTT CASLLAGEVTDTQYF 15 TRBD2 TRBJ2-3 TRBV5-1 NA
TGCAGTGCTAGAGATGGACAGGGAGGAAAGACCCAGTACTTC CSARDGQGGKTQYF 14 TRBD1 TRBJ2-5 TRBV20-1 NA
TGCGCCAGCAGGACAGGAGCGGCTAGCGGGAGCTCCTACAATGAGCAGTTCTTC CASRTGAASGSSYNEQFF 18 TRBD2 TRBJ2-1 TRBV5-1 NA
TGTGCCAGCAGCAACAGGGGGCGGGAAGGCAAAAACATTCAGTACTTC CASSNRGREGKNIQYF 16 TRBD1 TRBJ2-4 TRBV7-2 many
TGTGCCAGCAGCCCTGACGTCCGGGACCGGCAGTACTTC CASSPDVRDRQYF 13 NA TRBJ2-7 TRBV28 few
TGCAGCGTTGGGATAACACCGACAGGGTTCAGCACAGATACGCAGTATTTT CSVGITPTGFSTDTQYF 17 TRBD1 TRBJ2-3 TRBV29-1 many
TGTGCCAGTAGTATGGCGGGGGCATTCGCCAAACTGTTTTTT CASSMAGAFAKLFF 14 NA TRBJ1-4 TRBV19 many
TGTGCCAGTAGCACTACAGGGAGTGGGGGCTACACCTTC CASSTTGSGGYTF 13 NA TRBJ1-2 TRBV19 NA
TGTGCCAGCAGTGATACGGATGCAGATAATTCACCCCTCCACTTT CASSDTDADNSPLHF 15 NA TRBJ1-6 TRBV2 NA
TGTGCCAGCAGCCATGACAGGTTCACCGGGGAGCTGTTTTTT CASSHDRFTGELFF 14 NA TRBJ2-2 TRBV7-2 NA
TGCAGTGCTGGGTCGGCCTACGAGCAGTACTTC CSAGSAYEQYF 11 NA TRBJ2-7 TRBV20-1 few
TGTGCCAGCAGCGCACAGGGGGCAGGAAAGGAGACCCAGTACTTC CASSAQGAGKETQYF 15 TRBD1 TRBJ2-5 TRBV7-9 few
TGTGCCAGCAGCTTGGTGGGTCCGGGCGATGGCTACACCTTC CASSLVGPGDGYTF 14 NA TRBJ1-2 TRBV5-6 NA
TGTGCCAGCAGCGCTCTAGCGGGAGGGCAAGAGACCCAGTACTTC CASSALAGGQETQYF 15 TRBD2 TRBJ2-5 TRBV9 few
TGCAGTGGGGGGGGAGGAACCACAGATACGCAGTATTTT CSGGGGTTDTQYF 13 TRBD2 TRBJ2-3 TRBV20-1 few
TGTGCCAGCAATAGAGAGGCGGGGTACGCGCAGTACTTC CASNREAGYAQYF 13 NA TRBJ2-7 TRBV6-6 many
TGTGCCAGCCTGACAGGCCCCGGGGGTCAGCCCCAGCATTTT CASLTGPGGQPQHF 14 NA TRBJ1-5 TRBV28 NA
TGTGCCAGCTCTCCCCGCGGCTACTACTACGAGCAGTACTTC CASSPRGYYYEQYF 14 NA TRBJ2-7 TRBV6-2/TRBV6-3 few
TGTGCCAGCAGCTTAAGGGGAGGAATAAGAGATACGCAGTATTTT CASSLRGGIRDTQYF 15 NA TRBJ2-3 TRBV7-3 many
TGTGCCAGCAGTTTAGAGGGGACGAACACTGAAGCTTTCTTT CASSLEGTNTEAFF 14 NA TRBJ1-1 TRBV12-3/TRBV12-4 many
TGTGCCAGCAGCCAAGATTCAGGGGAACAGCCCCAGCATTTT CASSQDSGEQPQHF 14 NA TRBJ1-5 TRBV3-1 NA
TGTGCCAGCAGTCCCGGGACAGGGGAAGGGAGGACTGAAGCTTTCTTT CASSPGTGEGRTEAFF 16 TRBD1 TRBJ1-1 TRBV6-6 NA
TGCAGTGCTTCCGGAATTGTGGCGGGAGAACCAACTAATGAAAAACTGCTTTTT CSASGIVAGEPTNEKLLF 18 NA TRBJ1-4 TRBV20-1 NA
TGCGCCAGCAGCCAAGATGGACTAGCGGGCCCCATCGGAGATACGCAGTATTTT CASSQDGLAGPIGDTQYF 18 TRBD2 TRBJ2-3 TRBV4-3 few
TGTGCCAGCAGTACAGGGCGGGGGAGGACAGATACGCAGTATTTT CASSTGRGRTDTQYF 15 NA TRBJ2-3 TRBV6-1 NA
TGTGCCAGCAGCGACGGAAGGACTAGCGATGAGCAGTTCTTC CASSDGRTSDEQFF 14 TRBD2 TRBJ2-1 TRBV3-1 NA
TGTGCCAGCAGCACCCGGGACGGGAGCGGCACAGATACGCAGTATTTT CASSTRDGSGTDTQYF 16 NA TRBJ2-3 TRBV7-2 many
TGTGCCAGCTCAGATCGCGGCCCGGGACTAGCCTCCTACGAGCAGTACTTC CASSDRGPGLASYEQYF 17 TRBD2 TRBJ2-7 TRBV18 NA
TGTGCCAGACGAATGGCCAAAAACATTCAGTACTTC CARRMAKNIQYF 12 NA TRBJ2-4 TRBV6-1 many
TGTGCCAGTAGTATAACGAGCGAGCAGTTCTTC CASSITSEQFF 11 NA TRBJ2-1 TRBV19 NA
TGCGCCAGCAGCCAGGTCCTCGGGGCCACCTACGAGCAGTACTTC CASSQVLGATYEQYF 15 NA TRBJ2-7 TRBV4-3 NA
TGTGCCTGGAGTGGAGGGCCATATGGCTACACCTTC CAWSGGPYGYTF 12 NA TRBJ1-2 TRBV30 few
TGTGCCATCAGTGCATCCGGGACAGGCACCCAGCCCCAGCATTTT CAISASGTGTQPQHF 15 TRBD1 TRBJ1-5 TRBV10-3 many
TGTGCCAGCAGTCTTAGGAACGGCGAGACCCAGTACTTC CASSLRNGETQYF 13 NA TRBJ2-5 TRBV27 many
TGCGCCAGCAGCGGGGATAATTCCTACGAGCAGTACTTC CASSGDNSYEQYF 13 NA TRBJ2-7 TRBV5-1 many
TGCAGCGTTGGTCGGGGGGCGCATAGTGAAGCTTTCTTT CSVGRGAHSEAFF 13 NA TRBJ1-1 TRBV29-1 many
TGTGCCAGCAGCCACAGACAGGGGGCGCTGACCGGGGAGCTGTTTTTT CASSHRQGALTGELFF 16 TRBD1 TRBJ2-2 TRBV3-1 NA